Described below is a single T cell receptor beta chain sequence and its context. The sample belongs to a study of cytomegalovirus exposure and HLA in healthy donors. The primer mix had 60 Vbeta and 13 Jbeta primers. Measured with immunoSEQ multiplex PCR; TCRdb has only the in-frame clones, and not every one. The repertoire includes about 210,000 clones, 70% to 80% of them detected once, and 14% sits in the top ten. The CDR3 contains 12 residues. V shed 5 bases and J shed 8 bases, with 11 bases lying between them. Germline V gene lookup returns CDR1 SGHNT and CDR2 YYREEE (reference sequence). The chain couples TRBV5-4 to TRBJ2-1; no clear D gene. The TCR sequence derives from a woman aged 25 to 45 in good health and CMV-seropositive. Sequenced material: PBMCs. CDR3 nucleotide sequence: TGTGCCAGCAGAGATTTGGGCGATGAGCAGTTCTTC. It encodes CASRDLGDEQFF.